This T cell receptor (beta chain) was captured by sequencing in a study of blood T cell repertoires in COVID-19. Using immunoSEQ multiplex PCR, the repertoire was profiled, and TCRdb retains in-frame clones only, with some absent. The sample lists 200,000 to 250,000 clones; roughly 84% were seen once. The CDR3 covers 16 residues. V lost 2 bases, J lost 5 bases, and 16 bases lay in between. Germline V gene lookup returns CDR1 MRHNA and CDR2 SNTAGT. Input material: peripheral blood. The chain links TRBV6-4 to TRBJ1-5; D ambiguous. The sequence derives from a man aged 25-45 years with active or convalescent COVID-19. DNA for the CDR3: TGTGCCAGCAGTGACGCCGGGTCCCGAAGTGATCAGCCCCAGCATTTT. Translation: CASSDAGSRSDQPQHF.